These 10 T cell receptor beta chains were all obtained from the same sample, sequenced in a study of patients and donors after allogeneic stem cell transplantation. TCRdb fed the RT-PCR reads into MiXCR, producing one record per CDR3 protein. The repertoire includes 400,000 to 450,000 distinct CDR3 sequences, 16% of them detected once, and 7% to 7.5% sits in the top ten. The material sequenced was blood, either unsorted or a sorted T cell fraction (not recorded which). These receptors all stem from a human donor who was either an allogeneic HSCT recipient or a stem cell or donor lymphocyte infusion donor (not recorded which). It is not recorded whose cells these are; they may come from a transplant donor.

In this sample, this clonotype turned up a few times. The chain combines TRBV5-1 with TRBJ2-5; the match to TRBD2 covers 9 bases. The germline gives CDR1 SGHRS, CDR2 YFSETQ. J was trimmed by 1 base and V by 5 bases; bases with no gene match: 12. The CDR3 runs to 17 residues. Here the CDR3 reads CASSPSAAGGPQETQYF. In DNA form, the CDR3 reads TGCGCCAGCAGTCCCAGCGCAGCGGGAGGACCCCAAGAGACCCAGTACTTC. Filled out from reference TRBV5-1 and TRBJ2-5, the complete variable domain reads KAGVTQTPRYLIKTRGQQVTLSCSPISGHRSVSWYQQTPGQGLQFLFEYFSETQRNKGNFPGRFSGRQFSNSRSEMNVSTLELGDSALYLCASSPSAAGGPQETQYFGPGTRLLVL.

The CDR3 region has the DNA TGTGCCAGCAGCTTGGACAGACACTCTGGGGCCAACGTCCTGACTTTC. The encoded protein is CASSLDRHSGANVLTF. The chain combines TRBV5-6 with TRBJ2-6; no definite D call. This CDR3 contains 16 residues. Germline CDR1 reads SGHDT; CDR2 reads YYEEEE. V lost 0 bases and J 0 bases, leaving 7 bases between the germline ends.

The chain employs TRBV6-5 and TRBJ2-1; TRBD2 might be the D (6 bases). The CDR3 has 15 residues. Germline CDR1 reads MNHEY; CDR2 reads SVGAGI. V dropped 0 bases and J dropped 3 bases, with 9 bases sitting between them. For the CDR3, the DNA is TGTGCCAGCAGTTACTCGGCGGGACGCTACAATGAGCAGTTCTTC. Translation gives CASSYSAGRYNEQFF.

This clonotype occurred many times. The chain links TRBV4-2 to TRBJ2-1, with D possibly matching TRBD2 (6 bases). V shed 4 bases and J shed 9 bases, with 22 bases lying between them. The germline CDR1 and CDR2 sequences are LGHNA and YNFKEQ. CDR3 length: 16 residues. The CDR3 protein is CASSLFRRARGGEQFF. CDR3 nucleotide sequence: TGTGCCAGCAGCCTCTTCCGGAGGGCCCGGGGCGGTGAGCAGTTCTTC.

This sequence joins TRBV4-3 and TRBJ2-3; D might be TRBD2 (6 bases). The CDR3 covers 17 residues. Per the germline V gene, CDR1 is LGHNA and CDR2 is YSLEER. The ends were cut back, 0 bases at V and 2 bases at J, with 15 bases in the middle. The DNA for the CDR3 is TGCGCCAGCAGCCAAGATTCGAGTAGCGGACACACAGATACGCAGTATTTT. This sequence encodes CASSQDSSSGHTDTQYF.

The rearrangement joins TRBV15 to TRBJ1-6; D not certain. This CDR3 is 16 amino acids long. The germline V gene has CDR1 LNHNV and CDR2 YYDKDF (reference sequence). V was cut by 2 bases and J by 8 bases, with 16 bases left in between. CDR3 sequence: CATSRTRGTKDSPLHF. The CDR3 region has the DNA TGTGCCACCAGCAGAACGCGTGGTACAAAGGATTCACCCCTCCACTTT.

This clonotype was seen a handful of times. The rearrangement uses TRBV2 and TRBJ2-5, with 11 bases that match TRBD2. V lost 6 bases, J lost 5 bases, and 11 bases stayed unmatched. CDR1 and CDR2 (germline): SNHLY, FYNNEI. The CDR3 spans 16 residues. CDR3 bases: TGTGCCAGCAGCTCTGTTCCGGGACTAGCGGACGAGACCCAGTACTTC. Translation gives CASSSVPGLADETQYF.

This sequence joins TRBV5-1 and TRBJ1-1, with D possibly being TRBD1 (6 bases). In germline, CDR1 is SGHRS, CDR2 YFSETQ. Trimming stripped 7 bases from V and 0 bases from J, with 16 bases between. The CDR3 has 15 residues. The CDR3 DNA reads as TGCGCCAGCGCAGGGACACCTACGATGAACACTGAAGCTTTCTTT. Residues: CASAGTPTMNTEAFF.

The table lists this clonotype with a few counts. This chain links TRBV3-1 with TRBJ2-2; D is undetermined. The CDR3 loop spans 17 amino acids. Trimming cost V 3 bases and J 0 bases, with 14 bases left between them. CDR1 is LGHDT and CDR2 is YNNKEL in the germline V gene (reference sequence). The CDR3 is CASSQLRSRANTGELFF. In DNA form, the CDR3 reads TGTGCCAGCAGCCAGTTGAGGTCTAGGGCGAACACCGGGGAGCTGTTTTTT.

This clonotype turned up a few times. The chain links TRBV20-1 to TRBJ2-7, with D unclear. Trimming removed 1 base from V and 6 bases from J, with 16 bases in between. Germline CDR1 and CDR2: DFQATT and SNEGSKA (reference sequence). The CDR3 has 14 amino acids. The CDR3 spells CSARVQSITAEQYF. For the CDR3, the DNA is TGCAGTGCTAGAGTACAATCCATTACCGCCGAGCAGTACTTC.